This T cell receptor (beta chain) was captured by sequencing in a study of OX40 agonist ivuxolimab in advanced cancers. This CDR3 spans 12 amino acids. Between the trimmed V and J ends, which lost 4 bases and 5 bases, there was a span of 8 bases. Germline lookup yields CDR1 LGHNA and CDR2 YSLEER. Data came from immunoSEQ multiplex PCR; TCRdb stores just in-frame clones and leaves some out. The sample lists about 40,000 clones; approximately 79% were seen once. The chain joins TRBV4-3 to TRBJ1-2; D gene uncertain. This receptor was obtained from an adult with an advanced solid tumor such as melanoma, head and neck, liver or kidney cancer. Source: CD4+ or CD8+ T cells sorted from blood, taken in a trial of the OX40 agonist ivuxolimab. The CDR3 loop reads CASSPSGYGYTF. DNA for the CDR3: TGCGCCAGCAGCCCCTCTGGATATGGCTACACCTTC.